Listed here are 10 T cell receptor beta chains from one sample, sequenced in a study of CD8 T cells in ankylosing spondylitis (TCRdb year 2017). Their specific antigens are unknown. Preparation of the library involved 5' RACE. TCRdb lists the instrument as Illumina HiSeq 2500. TCRdb handled the public reads itself, with Q25 trimming in fastp and clone calling in MiXCR, and kept productive beta chains. Every distinct CDR3 protein forms one entry, paired with its most common genes and DNA. In all, the sample holds fewer than 400,000 distinct CDR3 sequences, and about 22% of those were seen once. The ten largest clonotypes hold roughly a sixth of the sample. Study-level results and caveats: Blood from ankylosing spondylitis patients appeared to be characterized by a TCR beta motif composed of about eight highly homologous amino acid variants.

Specimen: blood, either unsorted or a sorted T cell fraction (not recorded which). All receptors derive from a male donor with ankylosing spondylitis.

This clonotype appeared a few times. The V gene is TRBV7-8, the J gene TRBJ2-7; 7 nucleotides align to TRBD2. Germline-derived CDR1 and CDR2 are SGHVS and FQNEAQ. The junction had 12 bases not matched to a gene; V was cut back by 1 base and J by 6 bases. CDR3 length: 16 amino acids. CDR3: CASSLGFSGGGSEQYF. DNA of the CDR3: TGTGCCAGCAGCTTAGGGTTTTCGGGAGGCGGCTCCGAGCAGTACTTC.

The DNA of the CDR3 is TGTGCCAGCTCACCCCGGGACAGGGGGGACGAGCAGTACTTC. This sequence encodes CASSPRDRGDEQYF. This sequence joins TRBV18 and TRBJ2-7, with 11 bases identical to TRBD1. The CDR3 is 14 amino acids. CDR1 and CDR2 (germline): KGHSH, LQKENI. V lost 3 bases and J lost 5; bases outside the gene matches: 3.

The chain combines TRBV11-2 with TRBJ2-7; D remains ambiguous. There are 15 residues in the CDR3. V lost 2 bases and J lost 2, with 13 bases in between. Germline V CDR1 and CDR2: SGHAT, FQNNGV. The CDR3 spells CASSLMVRPPYEQYF. CDR3 nucleotides: TGTGCCAGCAGCTTAATGGTTAGGCCACCCTACGAGCAGTACTTC.

This clonotype was seen more than once but under ten times. This CDR3 is CAISPSQGQETQYF. The CDR3 nucleotides are TGTGCCATCAGCCCCAGTCAGGGGCAAGAGACCCAGTACTTC. The chain uses TRBV10-3 and TRBJ2-5; TRBD1 is a possible D gene (6 bases). Trimming took off 6 bases at V and 2 bases at J, with 13 bases between the two ends. The CDR3 is 14 residues long. CDR1 is ENHRY and CDR2 is SYGVKD in the germline V gene.

This chain joins TRBV4-3 and TRBJ2-1, with a possible D match to TRBD2 (6 bases). Per the germline V gene, CDR1 is LGHNA and CDR2 is YSLEER. This CDR3 has 14 residues. The V gene lost 4 bases and the J gene lost 7 bases, with 14 bases spanning the gap. The CDR3 sequence is CASSPSAEGNEQFF. The DNA for the CDR3 is TGCGCCAGCAGCCCGTCCGCGGAGGGGAATGAGCAGTTCTTC.

V gene TRBV2 combines with J gene TRBJ2-5; 7 bases match TRBD1. V lost 7 bases, J lost 0 bases, and 8 bases stayed unmatched. Germline V lookup: CDR1 SNHLY, CDR2 FYNNEI. The CDR3 has 15 amino acids. The CDR3 nucleotides read TGTGCCAGCACTCCGGGACAGATCTACCAAGAGACCCAGTACTTC. Its translation is CASTPGQIYQETQYF.

This clonotype showed up just a few times. The V and J genes are TRBV12-3 or TRBV12-4 and TRBJ2-2, with TRBD1 identical over 7 bases. V dropped 4 bases and J dropped 4; count of bases not matched to a gene: 9. This CDR3 region has 16 residues. The CDR3 coding sequence is TGTGCCAGCAGTTCCCCCCGACAGGGTAGCACCGGGGAGCTGTTTTTT. Translating it yields CASSSPRQGSTGELFF.

V usage is TRBV5-1 and J usage is TRBJ2-2, with 9 bases identical to TRBD1. Germline CDR1 SGHRS, CDR2 YFSETQ. The J segment lost 1 base and the V segment lost 2 bases, leaving 3 bases of the junction unmatched. This CDR3 spans 16 amino acids. The CDR3 sequence: CASSFGGQGNTGELFF. CDR3 sequence (DNA): TGCGCCAGCAGCTTTGGGGGACAGGGGAACACCGGGGAGCTGTTTTTT.

The chain links TRBV18 to TRBJ1-2, with D hard to call. The CDR3 runs to 15 residues. Germline CDR1 reads KGHSH; CDR2 reads LQKENI. The germline V and J ends were trimmed by 1 base and 4 bases, with 13 bases remaining between them. The CDR3: CASSPQGKDFYGYTF. The CDR3 nucleotides are TGTGCCAGCTCACCACAGGGCAAGGACTTCTATGGCTACACCTTC.

The chain carries TRBV6-5 and TRBJ1-1; D might be TRBD1 (5 bases). V lost 2 bases and J 1 base, leaving 14 bases between the germline ends. Germline CDR1 is MNHEY and CDR2 is SVGAGI. CDR3 length: 16 residues. The CDR3 spells CASSYDPREKNTEAFF. DNA of the CDR3: TGTGCCAGCAGTTACGACCCCAGGGAGAAGAACACTGAAGCTTTCTTT.